The present T cell receptor (beta chain) was sequenced within a study of regulatory T cells in long-lasting Graves disease. Time point given: newly diagnosed GD, antithyroid drugs for less than 3 months. The TCR library used RNA extracted from PBMCs. It was American Thyroid Association guidelines that determined Graves' disease diagnosis. One endocrinology department in Xi'an, China, was where patients came from. Arm-PCR with iRepertoire HTBI primers amplified the CDR3 regions for these TCR beta libraries. TCRdb itself ran the multiplex PCR reads through MiXCR, one entry per CDR3 protein. This table holds over 450,000 distinct CDR3 sequences, about 12% found once. Many counts were recorded for this clonotype. These data also featured in a second study, about T cells in Graves' hyperthyroidism and ophthalmopathy. Per that study: The study used the HTBI primer set for a first-round RT-PCR of the TCR CDR3.

The TCR was taken from a woman in her thirties with Graves disease. The input for sequencing was peripheral blood mononuclear cells (PBMCs), taken at new diagnosis, from a patient treated with antithyroid drugs.

CDR3 sequence: CASWTGTYNEQFF. The DNA for the CDR3 is TGTGCCAGCTGGACAGGGACTTACAATGAGCAGTTCTTC. The chain is built from TRBV2 and TRBJ2-1; TRBD1 aligns across 8 bases. Germline loops: CDR1 SNHLY, CDR2 FYNNEI. V dropped 8 bases and J dropped 4; count of bases not matched to a gene: 4. The CDR3 covers 13 residues.